This T cell receptor (beta chain) originates from a study of OX40 agonist ivuxolimab in advanced cancers. Notes on the study in general: Clones of CD4+ and CD8+ blood T cells grew by week 6 at doses of 0.1 to 3.0 mg/kg. Expanded clones tended on average to be more numerous among CD8+ T cells than CD4+.

About this clone itself: The antigen remains undetermined.

TCRdb's copy holds only in-frame clones and misses some; the assay was immunoSEQ multiplex PCR. Found here are tens of thousands of clones, around four fifths of them singletons; the top ten hold roughly 1.1%. Germline V gene data show CDR1 as SNHLY and CDR2 as FYNNEI. The CDR3 totals 13 residues. J lost 4 bases, V lost 8 bases, and 3 bases had no gene match. This clonotype was obtained from an adult with an advanced solid tumor such as melanoma, head and neck, liver or kidney cancer. The sample here was CD4+ or CD8+ T cells sorted from blood, taken in a trial of the OX40 agonist ivuxolimab. This sequence joins TRBV2 and TRBJ2-2, with TRBD2 identical over 8 bases. The CDR3 coding sequence is TGTGCCAGCCGGGAGGGGAGCACCGGGGAGCTGTTTTTT. It yields the protein CASREGSTGELFF.